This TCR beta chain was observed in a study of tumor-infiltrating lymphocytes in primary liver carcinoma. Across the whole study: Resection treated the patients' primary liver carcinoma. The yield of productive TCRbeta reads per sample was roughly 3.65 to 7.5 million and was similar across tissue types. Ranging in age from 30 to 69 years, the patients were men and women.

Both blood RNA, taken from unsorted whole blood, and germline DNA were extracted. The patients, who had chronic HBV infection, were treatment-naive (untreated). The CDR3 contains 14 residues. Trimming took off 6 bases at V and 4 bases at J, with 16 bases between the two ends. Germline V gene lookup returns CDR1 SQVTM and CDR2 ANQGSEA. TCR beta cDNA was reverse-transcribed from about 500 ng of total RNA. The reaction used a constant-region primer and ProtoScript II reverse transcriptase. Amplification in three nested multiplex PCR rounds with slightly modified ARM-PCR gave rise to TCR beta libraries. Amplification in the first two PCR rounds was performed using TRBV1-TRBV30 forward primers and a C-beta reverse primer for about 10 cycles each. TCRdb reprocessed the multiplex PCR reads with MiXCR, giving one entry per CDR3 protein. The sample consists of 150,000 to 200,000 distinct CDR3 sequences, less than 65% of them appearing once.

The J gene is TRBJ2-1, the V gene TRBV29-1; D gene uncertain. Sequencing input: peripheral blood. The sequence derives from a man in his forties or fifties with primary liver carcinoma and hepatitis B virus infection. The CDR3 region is CSVAIGRSYNEQFF. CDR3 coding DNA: TGCAGCGTGGCTATAGGAAGAAGTTACAATGAGCAGTTCTTC.